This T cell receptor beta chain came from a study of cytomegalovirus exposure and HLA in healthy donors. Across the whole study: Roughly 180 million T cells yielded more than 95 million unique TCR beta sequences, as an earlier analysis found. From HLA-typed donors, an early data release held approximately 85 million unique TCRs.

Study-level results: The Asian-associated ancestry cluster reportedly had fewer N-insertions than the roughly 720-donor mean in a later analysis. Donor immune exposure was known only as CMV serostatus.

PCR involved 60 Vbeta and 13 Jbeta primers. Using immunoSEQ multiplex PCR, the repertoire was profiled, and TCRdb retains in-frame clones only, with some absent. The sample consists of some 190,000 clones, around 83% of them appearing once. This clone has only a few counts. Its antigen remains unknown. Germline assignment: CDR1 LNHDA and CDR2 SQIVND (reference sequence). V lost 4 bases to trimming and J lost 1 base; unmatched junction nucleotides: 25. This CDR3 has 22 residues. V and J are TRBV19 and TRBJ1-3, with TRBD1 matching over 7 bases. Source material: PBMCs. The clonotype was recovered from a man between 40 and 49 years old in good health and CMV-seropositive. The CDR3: CASSTLNAGQVKTVESGNTIYF. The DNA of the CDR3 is TGTGCCAGTAGTACACTCAACGCCGGACAGGTGAAGACGGTAGAGTCTGGAAACACCATATATTTT.